This T cell receptor beta chain was captured in a study of blood T cell repertoires in COVID-19. Study details: Samples taken during acute and convalescent COVID-19 were collected in the United States, Italy and Spain. PBMCs, B-cell-depleted T cells, or T cells were the source of the cDNA or gDNA that made up the material.

V dropped 4 bases and J dropped 0; count of bases not matched to a gene: 3. CDR1 and CDR2 from the germline V gene are MGHDK and SYGVNS. CDR3 length: 15 amino acids. Method: immunoSEQ multiplex PCR; TCRdb's copy keeps in-frame clones and lacks some. Here the sample spans tens of thousands of clones, 80% to 85% being singletons. The V and J genes are TRBV25-1 and TRBJ2-1; 7 bases are a match to TRBD1. The source material was peripheral blood. The sequence derives from a man aged 55 to 70 with acute or convalescent COVID-19. The CDR3 region has the DNA TGTGCCAGCAGTGTCCGGGACAGCTCCTACAATGAGCAGTTCTTC. It yields the protein CASSVRDSSYNEQFF.